Below are 5 T cell receptor beta chains sequenced from a single sample in a study of T cell responses to AZD1222 COVID-19 vaccine. The data were produced by immunoSEQ multiplex PCR, yet TCRdb's version contains in-frame clones alone and is incomplete. The sample comprises about 110,000 clones, around 95% of which are singletons, and about 2.2% rests with the top ten. The input for sequencing was peripheral blood, taken on day 0 of AZD1222 vaccination. All receptors come from an adult in good health.

The chain couples TRBV11-2 to TRBJ1-2, with 7 bases identical to TRBD1. J lost 4 bases, V lost 3 bases, and 2 bases had no gene match. The CDR3 runs to 13 residues. Germline V CDR1 and CDR2: SGHAT, FQNNGV. The CDR3 DNA is TGTGCCAGCAGCTTTGGGACAGCCTATGGCTACACCTTC. Its translation is CASSFGTAYGYTF.

The chain combines TRBV5-4 with TRBJ2-7; 9 nucleotides agree with TRBD2. There are 15 residues in the CDR3. V was pared by 5 bases and J by 1 base, with 7 bases of the junction left unmatched. CDR1 is SGHNT, CDR2 YYREEE, per germline (reference sequence). The CDR3 region has the DNA TGTGCCAGCAGTAGGGAACTAGCGGGTTCCTACGAGCAGTACTTC. This sequence encodes CASSRELAGSYEQYF.

The CDR3 DNA is TGTGCCAGCAGTACCGGGACAGCGGGCGCCGGGGAGCTGTTTTTT. It yields the protein CASSTGTAGAGELFF. This chain connects TRBV7-3 to TRBJ2-2, with D perhaps TRBD1 (7 bases). Trimming took off 6 bases at V and 6 bases at J, with 17 bases between the two ends. This CDR3 has 15 residues. Germline CDR1 reads SGHTA; CDR2 reads FQGTGA. Using reference TRBV7-3 and TRBJ2-2 for the parts outside the CDR3, the full variable domain is GAGVSQTPSNKVTEKGKYVELRCDPISGHTALYWYRQSLGQGPEFLIYFQGTGAADDSGLPNDRFFAVRPEGSVSTLKIQRTERGDSAVYLCASSTGTAGAGELFFGEGSRLTVL.

The CDR3 sequence: CASSQTKTSPQHF. For the CDR3, the DNA is TGTGCCAGTAGTCAAACTAAAACAAGTCCCCAGCATTTT. V usage is TRBV19 and J usage is TRBJ1-5; D uncertain. Trimming removed 5 bases from V and 10 bases from J, with 15 bases in between. The V gene's germline CDR1 is LNHDA and CDR2 SQIVND (reference sequence). CDR3 length equals 13 residues.

This sequence joins TRBV5-4 and TRBJ1-2; tentatively, D is TRBD1 (5 bases). Germline values: CDR1 SGHNT, CDR2 YYREEE (reference sequence). The ends were cut back, 4 bases at V and 6 bases at J, with 16 bases in the middle. The CDR3 runs to 14 residues. CDR3 sequence reads: CASSTPLVGDGYTF. CDR3 bases: TGTGCCAGCAGCACGCCTCTGGTGGGGGATGGCTACACCTTC.